A selection of T cell receptor beta chains follows, all from one sample in a study of CD8 T cells in ankylosing spondylitis. Via MiXCR, TCRdb re-called the 5' RACE reads, giving one row per CDR3 protein. The table includes fewer than 650,000 distinct CDR3 sequences, roughly an eighth detected once. The sequenced material came from blood, either unsorted or a sorted T cell fraction (not recorded which). The receptors here all came from a male donor with ankylosing spondylitis. Each CDR3 is given with its conserved first and last residue. The order of the fields is J gene, V gene, CDR3 protein.

TRBJ2-7,TRBV7-2,CASSLEVQAFGYEQYF
TRBJ1-5,TRBV20-1,CSARSDSNQPQHF
TRBJ2-3,TRBV20-1,CSASGLAGKTDTQYF
TRBJ2-1,TRBV18,CASSPERNEQFF
TRBJ2-3,TRBV4-1,CASSHPGVRADTQYF
TRBJ2-3,TRBV5-1,CASSLWASGSSTDTQYF
TRBJ2-3,TRBV29-1,CSVESPDRETQYF
TRBJ1-1,TRBV27,CASSFLQKNTEAFF
TRBJ1-1,TRBV2,CASSEARTGLRNTEAFF
TRBJ2-5,TRBV29-1,CSVEWVGPRGHETQYF
TRBJ1-2,TRBV28,CASRRSAVRYGYTF
TRBJ2-3,TRBV5-6,CASSLRSRATDTQYF
TRBJ1-5,TRBV20-1,CSASKAAGNQPQHF
TRBJ2-6,TRBV11-2,CASSLPGPGANVLTF
TRBJ2-5,TRBV5-1,CASSSMGQQETQYF
TRBJ1-1,TRBV5-1,CASSSPGTGGTEAFF
TRBJ2-1,TRBV20-1,CSARELKGSENEQFF
TRBJ2-1,TRBV27,CASSKRLAGGSYNEQFF
TRBJ2-4,TRBV27,CASSPQGLGLGAKNIQYF
TRBJ2-1,TRBV15,CATSRAGGAGAYNEQFF
TRBJ2-7,TRBV18,CASSPILASQEQYF
TRBJ1-3,TRBV15,CATTKDRGFSGNTIYF
TRBJ2-2,TRBV12-3/TRBV12-4,CASTLIPNTGELFF
TRBJ2-1,TRBV5-1,CASSWGLAGVLAAEQFF
TRBJ2-7,TRBV6-2/TRBV6-3,CASSYSSGRSVRYEQYF
TRBJ2-6,TRBV5-4,CASTLPRTGANVLTF
TRBJ2-1,TRBV15,CATSRERGGEQFF
TRBJ1-1,TRBV4-1,CASSRNPEWGNTEAFF
TRBJ1-3,TRBV29-1,CDPWEGRPSGNTIYF
TRBJ1-4,TRBV11-2,CASSLGFSNEKLFF
TRBJ1-2,TRBV15,CATSRDRGYYGYTF
TRBJ2-5,TRBV20-1,CSAAGFVAGETQYF
TRBJ2-1,TRBV29-1,CSVEIGGSGNEQFF
TRBJ2-1,TRBV27,CASRIQGGEWSYNEQFF
TRBJ1-1,TRBV20-1,CSAPRWDTEAFF
TRBJ1-4,TRBV7-9,CASSKGGGRAVGEKLFF
TRBJ2-5,TRBV11-2,CASSLEGVAGTQYF
TRBJ2-5,TRBV24-1,CATSDSNRDSRETQYF
TRBJ2-1,TRBV3-1,CASSQGSSGTGTEQFF
TRBJ2-5,TRBV11-2,CASSLGSGGETQYF
TRBJ2-7,TRBV7-2,CASSRLGTGDFEQYF
TRBJ2-5,TRBV2,CASNDPALSGGETQYF
TRBJ2-2,TRBV4-1,CASSRQQGGTGELFF